A selection of T cell receptor beta chains follows, all from one sample in a study of OX40 agonist ivuxolimab in advanced cancers. This table comes from immunoSEQ multiplex PCR, and its TCRdb copy is limited to in-frame clones, with some not included. The data contain about 21,000 clones, about 85% of them singletons. Sequencing used CD4+ or CD8+ T cells sorted from blood, obtained in a trial of the OX40 agonist ivuxolimab. These receptors were collected from an adult with an advanced solid tumor such as melanoma, head and neck, liver or kidney cancer. Both conserved end residues are part of each CDR3. A D gene is named only where the DNA matches it firmly. Part of the rows lack a size; the others show once, few, many or a class for expanded clones.

j_call: TRBJ2-5
clone_size: once
d_call: TRBD2
cdr3_length: 15
v_call: TRBV2
cdr3_aa: CASNWGGGYQETQYF
cdr3_nt: TGTGCCAGCAATTGGGGCGGGGGATACCAAGAGACCCAGTACTTC

j_call: TRBJ2-3
clone_size: once
d_call: -
cdr3_length: 15
v_call: TRBV7-9
cdr3_aa: CASSHRTDGTDTQYF
cdr3_nt: TGTGCCAGCAGCCACCGGACGGATGGCACAGATACGCAGTATTTT

j_call: TRBJ1-2
clone_size: few
d_call: -
cdr3_length: 13
v_call: TRBV5-1
cdr3_aa: CASTSRGDNGYTF
cdr3_nt: TGCGCCAGCACAAGTCGGGGGGACAATGGCTACACCTTC

j_call: TRBJ2-7
clone_size: -
d_call: -
cdr3_length: 11
v_call: TRBV6-9
cdr3_aa: CASSNPEEQYF
cdr3_nt: TGTGCCAGCAGTAACCCTGAGGAGCAGTACTTC

j_call: TRBJ1-5
clone_size: few
d_call: -
cdr3_length: 15
v_call: TRBV6-1
cdr3_aa: CASSQDLRANQPQHF
cdr3_nt: TGTGCCAGCAGCCAAGATCTCAGGGCAAATCAGCCCCAGCATTTT

j_call: TRBJ1-4
clone_size: -
d_call: -
cdr3_length: 14
v_call: TRBV7-9
cdr3_aa: CASSPSGRNEKLFF
cdr3_nt: TGTGCCAGCAGCCCTTCGGGGCGTAATGAAAAACTGTTTTTT

j_call: TRBJ2-1
clone_size: -
d_call: -
cdr3_length: 14
v_call: TRBV4-1
cdr3_aa: CASSLIQVSNEQFF
cdr3_nt: TGCGCCAGCAGCCTAATCCAGGTATCCAATGAGCAGTTCTTC

j_call: TRBJ2-7
clone_size: -
d_call: -
cdr3_length: 12
v_call: TRBV2
cdr3_aa: CASNAVRYEQYF
cdr3_nt: TGTGCCAGCAATGCGGTTCGCTACGAGCAGTACTTC

j_call: TRBJ1-1
clone_size: once
d_call: -
cdr3_length: 16
v_call: TRBV4-2
cdr3_aa: CASSQDLLISSTEAFF
cdr3_nt: TGTGCCAGCAGCCAAGATCTTCTCATATCTAGCACTGAAGCTTTCTTT

j_call: TRBJ2-7
clone_size: -
d_call: TRBD1
cdr3_length: 14
v_call: TRBV27
cdr3_aa: CASSHTPTGDEQYF
cdr3_nt: TGTGCCAGCAGTCACACCCCGACAGGGGACGAGCAGTACTTC

j_call: TRBJ1-4
clone_size: -
d_call: -
cdr3_length: 13
v_call: TRBV2
cdr3_aa: CASGGRPYQKLFF
cdr3_nt: TGTGCCAGCGGGGGACGGCCGTATCAAAAACTGTTTTTT

j_call: TRBJ2-5
clone_size: -
d_call: TRBD1
cdr3_length: 15
v_call: TRBV19
cdr3_aa: CASSTTDRAQETQYF
cdr3_nt: TGTGCCAGTAGTACTACGGACAGGGCCCAAGAGACCCAGTACTTC

j_call: TRBJ2-7
clone_size: once
d_call: -
cdr3_length: 14
v_call: TRBV6-1
cdr3_aa: CASCYRGHSYEQYF
cdr3_nt: TGTGCCAGCTGTTATAGAGGGCACTCCTACGAGCAGTACTTC

j_call: TRBJ2-7
clone_size: -
d_call: TRBD1
cdr3_length: 18
v_call: TRBV5-5
cdr3_aa: CASIEGDRGSLNSYEQYF
cdr3_nt: TGTGCCAGCATCGAAGGGGACAGGGGTTCTTTAAACTCCTACGAGCAGTACTTC

j_call: TRBJ1-2
clone_size: -
d_call: -
cdr3_length: 13
v_call: TRBV10-3
cdr3_aa: CASSAGDPMSYTF
cdr3_nt: TGTGCCAGCAGTGCAGGAGACCCAATGAGCTACACCTTC

j_call: TRBJ2-7
clone_size: -
d_call: -
cdr3_length: 14
v_call: TRBV10-1
cdr3_aa: CASSESGRPYEQYF
cdr3_nt: TGCGCCAGCAGTGAGTCAGGCAGGCCCTACGAGCAGTACTTC

j_call: TRBJ1-4
clone_size: -
d_call: TRBD1
cdr3_length: 15
v_call: TRBV28
cdr3_aa: CASNSPVGQGEKLFF
cdr3_nt: TGTGCCAGCAATTCCCCAGTAGGACAGGGGGAAAAACTGTTTTTT

j_call: TRBJ1-3
clone_size: once
d_call: -
cdr3_length: 15
v_call: TRBV7-9
cdr3_aa: CASSAGSSSGNTIYF
cdr3_nt: TGTGCCAGCAGCGCAGGTTCTAGCTCTGGAAACACCATATATTTT

j_call: TRBJ1-2
clone_size: -
d_call: TRBD1
cdr3_length: 13
v_call: TRBV6-5
cdr3_aa: CASSQETGFGYTF
cdr3_nt: TGTGCCAGCAGTCAAGAGACAGGGTTCGGCTACACCTTC

j_call: TRBJ1-2
clone_size: few
d_call: -
cdr3_length: 12
v_call: TRBV11-2
cdr3_aa: CASSPDGQGYTF
cdr3_nt: TGTGCCAGCAGCCCCGATGGACAGGGCTACACCTTC

j_call: TRBJ2-7
clone_size: -
d_call: -
cdr3_length: 14
v_call: TRBV2
cdr3_aa: CASSEANTSYEQYF
cdr3_nt: TGTGCCAGCAGTGAAGCAAACACCTCCTACGAGCAGTACTTC

j_call: TRBJ2-7
clone_size: -
d_call: -
cdr3_length: 15
v_call: TRBV27
cdr3_aa: CASSLYRATDYEQYF
cdr3_nt: TGTGCCAGCAGTTTATATCGGGCAACGGACTACGAGCAGTACTTC

j_call: TRBJ2-1
clone_size: -
d_call: -
cdr3_length: 16
v_call: TRBV15
cdr3_aa: CATSRELGGAKYEQFF
cdr3_nt: TGTGCCACCAGCAGAGAGTTGGGGGGGGCCAAGTATGAGCAGTTCTTC

j_call: TRBJ1-5
clone_size: -
d_call: -
cdr3_length: 14
v_call: TRBV4-1
cdr3_aa: CASSPQGGNQPQHF
cdr3_nt: TGCGCCAGCAGCCCACAGGGTGGCAATCAGCCCCAGCATTTT

j_call: TRBJ2-3
clone_size: -
d_call: -
cdr3_length: 15
v_call: TRBV2
cdr3_aa: CASVYSVTRADTQYF
cdr3_nt: TGTGCCAGCGTATACAGCGTTACCCGGGCAGATACGCAGTATTTT

j_call: TRBJ2-6
clone_size: -
d_call: TRBD1
cdr3_length: 18
v_call: TRBV13
cdr3_aa: CASSLAGTGRSGANVLTF
cdr3_nt: TGTGCCAGCAGCTTAGCCGGGACAGGACGCTCTGGGGCCAACGTCCTGACTTTC

j_call: TRBJ1-1
clone_size: -
d_call: -
cdr3_length: 14
v_call: TRBV6-4
cdr3_aa: CASSAASGGTEAFF
cdr3_nt: TGTGCCAGCAGTGCCGCCTCGGGAGGGACTGAAGCTTTCTTT

j_call: TRBJ1-1
clone_size: -
d_call: -
cdr3_length: 15
v_call: TRBV23-1
cdr3_aa: CASSHHRSLNTEAFF
cdr3_nt: TGCGCCAGCAGTCACCACAGGTCTTTGAACACTGAAGCTTTCTTT

j_call: TRBJ2-7
clone_size: medium-sized
d_call: TRBD1
cdr3_length: 14
v_call: TRBV27
cdr3_aa: CASSLQGANYEQYF
cdr3_nt: TGTGCCAGCAGTTTGCAGGGGGCGAATTACGAGCAGTACTTC